This TCR beta chain was identified during a study of T-cell memory formation after mild COVID-19. This CDR3 contains 15 residues. The V gene's germline CDR1 is MNHEY and CDR2 SVGAGI. TCRdb reanalysed the 5' RACE reads using MiXCR and keeps one entry per CDR3 protein. The sample contains a few hundred thousand distinct CDR3 sequences, around 17% of which appear only once. This clonotype has a count of ten or more. The junction differs from germline at one of its ends, possibly a read error. The chain couples TRBV6-5 to TRBJ2-3; possibly TRBD1 for D (6 bases). The sequenced sample consisted of PBMCs or a T cell subset sorted from them (not recorded which). This receptor was identified in a man between 18 and 29 years old who had mild COVID-19 (a few samples of this study predate the infection). Cell type and time point are not known. This chain's CDR3 is CASSYWQGRGDTQYF. Here the CDR3 DNA reads TGTGCCAGCAGCTACTGGCAGGGGAGAGGGGATACGCAGTATTTT.